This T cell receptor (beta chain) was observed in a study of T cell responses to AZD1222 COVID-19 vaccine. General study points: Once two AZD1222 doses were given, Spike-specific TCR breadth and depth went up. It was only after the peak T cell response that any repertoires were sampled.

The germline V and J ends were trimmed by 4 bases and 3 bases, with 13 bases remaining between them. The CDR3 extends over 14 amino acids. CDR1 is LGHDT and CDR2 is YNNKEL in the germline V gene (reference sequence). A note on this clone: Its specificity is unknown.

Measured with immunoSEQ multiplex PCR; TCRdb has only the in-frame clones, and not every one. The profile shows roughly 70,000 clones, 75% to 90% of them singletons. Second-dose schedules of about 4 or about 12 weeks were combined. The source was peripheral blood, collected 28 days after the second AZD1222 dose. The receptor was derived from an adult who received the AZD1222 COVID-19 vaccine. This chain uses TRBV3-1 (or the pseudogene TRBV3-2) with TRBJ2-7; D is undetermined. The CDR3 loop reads CASSLQKGGYEQYF. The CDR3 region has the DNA TGTGCCAGCAGCCTCCAAAAGGGTGGCTACGAGCAGTACTTC.